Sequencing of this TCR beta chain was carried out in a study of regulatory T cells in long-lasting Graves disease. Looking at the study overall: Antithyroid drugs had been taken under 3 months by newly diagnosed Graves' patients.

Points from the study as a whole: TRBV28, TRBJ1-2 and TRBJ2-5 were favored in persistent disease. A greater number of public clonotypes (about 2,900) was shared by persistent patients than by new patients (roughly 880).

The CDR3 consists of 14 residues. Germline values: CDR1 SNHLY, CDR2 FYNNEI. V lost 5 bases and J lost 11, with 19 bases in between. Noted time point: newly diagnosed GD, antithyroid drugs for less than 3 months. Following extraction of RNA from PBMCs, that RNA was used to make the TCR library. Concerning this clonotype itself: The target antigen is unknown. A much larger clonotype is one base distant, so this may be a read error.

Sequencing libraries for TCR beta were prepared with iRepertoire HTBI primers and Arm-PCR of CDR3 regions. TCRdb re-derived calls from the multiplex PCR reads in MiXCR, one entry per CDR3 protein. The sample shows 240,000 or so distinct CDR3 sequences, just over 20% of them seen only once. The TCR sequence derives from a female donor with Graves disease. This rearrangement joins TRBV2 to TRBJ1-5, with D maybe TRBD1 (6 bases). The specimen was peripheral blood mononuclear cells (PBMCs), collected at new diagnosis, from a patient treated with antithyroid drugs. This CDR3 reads CASSLAQGGESQHF. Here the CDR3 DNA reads TGTGCCAGCAGTTTAGCACAGGGTGGAGAGTCCCAGCATTTT.